The 27 T cell receptor beta chains listed next were all sequenced from one sample in a study of T cells in women clearing cervical HPV infection. The protocol was immunoSEQ multiplex PCR, while the TCRdb copy is restricted to in-frame clones and leaves out a portion. The table lists approximately 26,000 clones, with over 8.5% in the top ten. Sequencing input: blood buffy coat. The receptors were sampled from a woman between 18 and 75 years old with a cervical HPV16 infection that either progressed to CIN3+ or cleared (not recorded which).

As for this clone: The read ends 3 residues before the CDR3 terminus; that terminus is restored from the germline J gene. The V and J genes are TRBV7-9 and TRBJ2-3; 14 bases match TRBD2. Germline assignment: CDR1 SEHNR and CDR2 FQNEAQ (reference sequence). This CDR3 has 15 residues. The part of the CDR3 DNA that was read is TGTGCCAGCAGCCCTCCGACTAGCGGGAGGGAGACG. Its protein is CASSPPTSGRET. In full, the CDR3 reads CASSPPTSGRETQYF.

Incomplete CDR3 DNA: TGTGCCAGAAGCGCCCAGGGACAGGAAGAGACC. Encoded protein: CARSAQGQEET. The whole CDR3 protein reads CARSAQGQEETQYF. The rearrangement joins TRBV5-3 to TRBJ2-5, with TRBD1 identical over 8 bases. The CDR3 goes on 3 residues after the read ends, and that part is filled in from the germline J gene. TRBV5-3 is reported as an ORF; its role is uncertain. The V segment lost 4 bases and the J segment 3 bases; nucleotides outside the gene matches: 5. The length of the CDR3 is 14 residues.

For this clone: The read gets to within 3 residues of the CDR3 end, and the germline J gene fills in the rest. This chain uses TRBV2 with TRBJ2-7; D possibly corresponds to TRBD1 (6 bases). Germline CDR1 is SNHLY and CDR2 is FYNNEI. CDR3 length: 13 amino acids. With 4 bases removed from V and 3 bases from J, the gap between germline ends came to 10 bases. The part of the CDR3 DNA that was read is TGTGCCAGCAGTGGTGGGACAAACTACGAG. Translated: CASSGGTNYE. The full-length CDR3 reads as CASSGGTNYEQYF.

With respect to this clone: The missing CDR3 end, 3 residues past where the read stops, is filled in from the germline J gene. The chain combines TRBV7-6 with TRBJ2-3; 12 bases are shared with TRBD2. The CDR3 spans 17 residues. V shed 5 bases, J shed 0 bases, and the junction held 6 bases outside the gene matches. The germline V gene has CDR1 SGHVS and CDR2 FNYEAQ. CDR3 region: CASSQSLAGGSTDTQYF. The CDR3 bases that were read are TGTGCCAGCAGCCAATCCCTAGCGGGGGGGAGCACAGATACG.

In the case of this clone: The read terminates 3 residues ahead of where the CDR3 ends, so the germline J gene completes it. This chain connects TRBV7-2 to TRBJ2-1; TRBD1 is a possible D gene (5 bases). Per the germline V gene, CDR1 is SGHTA and CDR2 is FQGNSA. Trimming removed 1 base at V and 8 bases at J, with 15 bases between. This CDR3 region has 15 residues. The part of the CDR3 DNA that was read is TGTGCCAGCAGCTTAGGACAGACCTGGATGGATGAG. As protein: CASSLGQTWMDE. The entire CDR3 protein reads CASSLGQTWMDEQFF.

In regard to this clone: The CDR3 end is not reached by the read, which stops 3 residues before it; the germline J gene fills it in. The V gene is TRBV18, the J gene TRBJ1-5, with 7 bases matching TRBD1. Germline V gives CDR1 KGHSH, CDR2 LQKENI. The CDR3 extends over 15 amino acids. Losses at the gene ends were 3 bases for V and 1 base for J; bases not matched to a gene: 3. The DNA read from the CDR3 is TGTGCCAGCTCACCGCAGACAGGGAGCAATCAGCCC. This codes for CASSPQTGSNQP. The full CDR3 protein is CASSPQTGSNQPQHF.

With regard to this clone: The read terminates 3 residues ahead of where the CDR3 ends, so the germline J gene completes it. V usage is TRBV19 and J usage is TRBJ2-7; maybe TRBD2 (6 bases). Trimming took off 1 base at V and 4 bases at J, with 11 bases between the two ends. The CDR3 runs to 14 residues. In germline, CDR1 is LNHDA, CDR2 SQIVND (reference sequence). The DNA read from the CDR3 is TGTGCCAGTAGTATAGCTTCGGGGGAGTACGAG. This codes for CASSIASGEYE. The whole CDR3 protein is CASSIASGEYEQYF. The whole variable domain, remainder taken from reference TRBV19 and TRBJ2-7, is DGGITQSPKYLFRKEGQNVTLSCEQNLNHDAMYWYRQDPGQGLRLIYYSQIVNDFQKGDIAEGYSVSREKKESFPLTVTSAQKNPTAFYLCASSIASGEYEQYFGPGTRLTVT.

For this clone: The read ends 3 residues before the CDR3 terminus; that terminus is restored from the germline J gene. The rearrangement joins TRBV19 to TRBJ2-1, with a tentative D call TRBD1 (5 bases). The ends were cut back, 3 bases at V and 5 bases at J, with 8 bases in the middle. This CDR3 contains 13 residues. Germline V gene sequence: CDR1 LNHDA, CDR2 SQIVND (reference sequence). The CDR3 protein is CASSMGQNNEQFF. Incomplete CDR3 DNA: TGTGCCAGTAGTATGGGGCAGAACAATGAG.

Worth noting for this clone: One junction end does not reproduce the germline sequence, and a read error may be involved. The missing CDR3 end, 3 residues past where the read stops, is filled in from the germline J gene. The J gene is TRBJ2-7, the V gene TRBV5-1; D is unclear. This CDR3 has 12 amino acids. Germline-derived CDR1 and CDR2 are SGHRS and YFSETQ. CDR3 loop: CSSSLDGYEQYF. The sequenced CDR3 bases are TGCTCCAGCAGCTTGGACGGCTACGAG.

A note on this clone: The read ends 3 residues shy of where the CDR3 ends; the end is completed using the germline J gene. The chain uses TRBV7-9 and TRBJ1-2, with 10 bases lining up with TRBD1. Germline values: CDR1 SEHNR, CDR2 FQNEAQ (reference sequence). The CDR3 totals 15 residues. The CDR3 protein is CASSKGQGRADTYTF. The DNA read from the CDR3 is TGTGCCAGCAGCAAGGGACAGGGGAGAGCAGATACC.

Concerning this clone: The CDR3 goes on 3 residues after the read ends, and that part is filled in from the germline J gene. The chain combines TRBV4-1 with TRBJ2-7; 12 nucleotides agree with TRBD2. The ends lost 4 bases at V and 1 base at J; junction bases unmatched: 5. Germline CDR1 is MGHRA and CDR2 is YSYEKL. The CDR3 has 16 residues. Incomplete CDR3 DNA: TGCGCCAGCAGCCCTCGGGGGACTAGCGGGTCCTACGAG. Translating gives CASSPRGTSGSYE. The whole CDR3 protein is CASSPRGTSGSYEQYF.

Its frequency marks this clone as medium-sized (0.01 to 0.1%). The read ends 3 residues before the CDR3 terminus; that terminus is restored from the germline J gene. This chain connects TRBV7-2 to TRBJ2-3; D is ambiguous. Trimming stripped 3 bases from V and 6 bases from J, with 13 bases between. Germline assignment: CDR1 SGHTA and CDR2 FQGNSA. This CDR3 contains 14 residues. This CDR3 is CASSLSPGADTQYF. The part of the CDR3 DNA that was read is TGTGCCAGCAGCTTGAGCCCAGGTGCGGATACG.

With regard to this clone: The CDR3 end is not reached by the read, which stops 3 residues before it; the germline J gene fills it in. The chain is built from TRBV20-1 and TRBJ2-3; a weak D match, TRBD2 (5 bases). Germline CDR1 DFQATT, CDR2 SNEGSKA (reference sequence). V gave up 4 bases and J gave up 0 bases, with 11 bases separating them. The CDR3 extends over 14 amino acids. CDR3 DNA, as far as it was read: TGCAGTGCTAACCAAGCTAGCAGCACAGATACG. It codes for CSANQASSTDT. The whole CDR3 sequence is CSANQASSTDTQYF.

With regard to this clone: The CDR3 end falls 3 residues outside the read, so it is completed with the germline J gene. The chain combines TRBV19 with TRBJ1-3; D is possibly TRBD1 (6 bases). The germline V gene has CDR1 LNHDA and CDR2 SQIVND (reference sequence). Trimming removed 8 bases at V and 2 bases at J, with 16 bases between. The CDR3 loop spans 15 amino acids. The CDR3 bases that were read are TGTGCCAGTGACGGCGGGTACAGGGCTGGAAACACC. Its protein product is CASDGGYRAGNT. The full CDR3 protein is CASDGGYRAGNTIYF.

About this clone: The DNA ends 3 residues before the CDR3 does, and the rest of the CDR3 is filled in from the germline J gene. The chain is built from TRBV2 and TRBJ2-7, with TRBD1 as a possible D gene (6 bases). The V and J ends lost 8 bases and 0 bases respectively, with 11 bases between them. Germline V gene sequence: CDR1 SNHLY, CDR2 FYNNEI. The length of the CDR3 is 13 residues. The CDR3: CASGNRASYEQYF. The covered CDR3 bases are TGTGCCAGCGGAAACAGGGCCTCCTACGAG.

A note on this clone: The read ends 3 residues early relative to the CDR3; the germline J gene fills the gap. The genes are TRBV7-9 and TRBJ1-1; no clear D. This CDR3 contains 11 residues. The V and J ends lost 7 bases and 7 bases respectively, with 10 bases between them. The V gene's germline CDR1 is SEHNR and CDR2 FQNEAQ (reference sequence). The CDR3 region is CASIAVDEAFF. CDR3 bases read: TGTGCCAGCATCGCCGTAGATGAA. Variable domain in full (rest from reference TRBV7-9 and TRBJ1-1): DTGVSQNPRHKITKRGQNVTFRCDPISEHNRLYWYRQTLGQGPEFLTYFQNEAQLEKSRLLSDRFSAERPKGSFSTLEIQRTEQGDSAMYLCASIAVDEAFFGQGTRLTVV.

Comments on this clone: The read gets to within 3 residues of the CDR3 end, and the germline J gene fills in the rest. Additional DNA sequences in this sample encode the identical CDR3. The chain uses TRBV5-4 and TRBJ2-3; D gene unclear. V lost 4 bases and J 5 bases, leaving 8 bases between the germline ends. Germline CDR1 reads SGHNT; CDR2 reads YYREEE (reference sequence). The CDR3 is made up of 12 amino acids. The chain's CDR3 is CASSPSGDTQYF. CDR3 DNA (partial): TGTGCCAGCAGCCCTTCCGGAGATACG. Together with reference TRBV5-4 and TRBJ2-3, the CDR3 gives the full variable domain: ETGVTQSPTHLIKTRGQQVTLRCSSQSGHNTVSWYQQALGQGPQFIFQYYREEENGRGNFPPRFSGLQFPNYSSELNVNALELDDSALYLCASSPSGDTQYFGPGTRLTVL.

Regarding this clone: The read is 3 residues too short to cover the CDR3 end, so that end is filled in from the germline J gene. This chain links TRBV30 with TRBJ2-1, with TRBD2 matching over 7 bases. CDR3 length: 14 amino acids. Germline-derived CDR1 and CDR2 are GTSNPN and SVGIG (reference sequence). V gave up 0 bases and J gave up 9 bases; unmatched junction bases: 8. The DNA read from the CDR3 is TGTGCCTGGAGTGTACTTGCGGGGGATGTTGAG. It encodes CAWSVLAGDVE. The full-length CDR3 reads as CAWSVLAGDVEQFF.

On this clone itself: With the read ending 3 residues before the CDR3 end, the germline J gene is used to fill in that end. Other DNA sequences within the sample encode an identical CDR3. This sequence joins TRBV5-1 and TRBJ2-7; a weak D match, TRBD1 (6 bases). Per germline, CDR1 SGHRS and CDR2 YFSETQ. This CDR3 contains 15 residues. The V end was cut by 1 base, the J end by 5 bases, with 16 bases between. The part of the CDR3 DNA that was read is TGCGCCAGCAGCTTGTTGGGGGCGAAAGGAGACGAG. Translating gives CASSLLGAKGDE. The full CDR3 protein is CASSLLGAKGDEQYF.

Concerning this clone itself: The read gets to within 3 residues of the CDR3 end, and the germline J gene fills in the rest. This chain uses TRBV7-9 with TRBJ2-3; TRBD1 aligns across 7 bases. The CDR3 spans 14 residues. V dropped 7 bases and J dropped 0; count of bases not matched to a gene: 4. Germline CDR1 and CDR2: SEHNR and FQNEAQ (reference sequence). CDR3 loop: CASNRQGSTDTQYF. CDR3 DNA, as far as it was read: TGTGCCAGCAACCGACAGGGTAGCACAGATACG. Looking up the rest from reference TRBV7-9 and TRBJ2-3 gives the full variable domain: DTGVSQNPRHKITKRGQNVTFRCDPISEHNRLYWYRQTLGQGPEFLTYFQNEAQLEKSRLLSDRFSAERPKGSFSTLEIQRTEQGDSAMYLCASNRQGSTDTQYFGPGTRLTVL.

The sequenced part of the CDR3 DNA is TGTGCCAGCAGTTTCCTGGACAGGGGAAAGGCAGATACG. Translated, it gives CASSFLDRGKADT. The whole CDR3 sequence reads CASSFLDRGKADTQYF. J is TRBJ2-3 and V is TRBV28; 9 bases are a match to TRBD1. The CDR3 end lies 3 residues beyond the end of the read and is filled in from the germline J gene. V trimming: 3 bases; J trimming: 4 bases; junction bases outside the gene matches: 8. The V gene's germline CDR1 is MDHEN and CDR2 SYDVKM. The CDR3 is made up of 16 amino acids.

On this clone itself: The read ends 3 residues early relative to the CDR3; the germline J gene fills the gap. The chain recombines TRBV7-6 with TRBJ2-1, with 11 nucleotides matching TRBD1. The CDR3 contains 16 residues. The germline gives CDR1 SGHVS, CDR2 FNYEAQ. The V gene end was trimmed by 5 bases and the J gene end by 4 bases; junction bases not matched to a gene: 7. CDR3 bases read: TGTGCCAGCAGCCCCCCCGGGACAGGGGGGTACAATGAG. Translated: CASSPPGTGGYNE. The CDR3 in full is CASSPPGTGGYNEQFF.

CDR3 DNA (partial): TGTGCCAGCAGCCCTGCGTCGGCGGGGCAGGGGGAG. It encodes CASSPASAGQGE. The complete CDR3 sequence is CASSPASAGQGELFF. The chain employs TRBV7-3 and TRBJ2-2, with a possible D match to TRBD2 (6 bases). The read terminates 3 residues before the CDR3 end, so the remaining end is supplied by the germline J gene. Germline V gene lookup returns CDR1 SGHTA and CDR2 FQGTGA. V shed 5 bases and J shed 8 bases, with 18 bases lying between them. There are 15 residues in the CDR3.

The CDR3 sequence is CASSFGETQYF. CDR3 bases read: TGTGCCAGCAGCTTCGGGGAGACC. V is TRBV5-5 and J is TRBJ2-5; D call uncertain. The read is 3 residues too short to cover the CDR3 end, so that end is filled in from the germline J gene. Trimming pared 2 bases from V and 5 bases from J, leaving 4 bases between. Germline CDR1 reads SGHKS; CDR2 reads YYEKEE (reference sequence). The CDR3 consists of 11 residues.

The CDR3 bases that were read are TGTGCCAGCAGCCATAGCGGGGGGGCCAGGGATACG. Its translation: CASSHSGGARDT. The entire CDR3 sequence reads CASSHSGGARDTQYF. The chain employs TRBV7-3 and TRBJ2-3; 11 nucleotides agree with TRBD2. From the germline J gene comes the end of the CDR3, since the read stops 3 residues before it. Germline V CDR1 and CDR2: SGHTA, FQGTGA. V lost 5 bases, J lost 6 bases, and 7 bases stayed unmatched. This CDR3 is built from 15 residues. The entire variable domain, with the rest obtained from reference TRBV7-3 and TRBJ2-3, is as follows: GAGVSQTPSNKVTEKGKYVELRCDPISGHTALYWYRQSLGQGPEFLIYFQGTGAADDSGLPNDRFFAVRPEGSVSTLKIQRTERGDSAVYLCASSHSGGARDTQYFGPGTRLTVL.

In regard to this clone: The CDR3 end is not reached by the read, which stops 3 residues before it; the germline J gene fills it in. The chain carries TRBV11-2 and TRBJ2-7; 7 bases agree with TRBD2. This CDR3 is built from 14 residues. CDR1 and CDR2 from the germline V gene are SGHAT and FQNNGV. V dropped 6 bases and J dropped 0; count of bases not matched to a gene: 5. CDR3 protein: CASRGGRHSYEQYF. CDR3 bases read: TGTGCCAGCAGGGGGGGGAGGCACTCCTACGAG.

On this clone itself: The read terminates 3 residues before the CDR3 end, so the remaining end is supplied by the germline J gene. The chain is built from TRBV6-2 or TRBV6-3 and TRBJ1-1; D is uncertain. The CDR3 consists of 16 residues. Germline CDR1 and CDR2: MNHEY and SVGEGT. V shed 4 bases and J shed 1 base, with 16 bases lying between them. The CDR3 loop reads CASSSPSSAENTEAFF. The sequenced CDR3 bases are TGTGCCAGCAGTTCCCCCAGCAGCGCTGAGAACACTGAA.